The table lists the clone carrying this T cell receptor beta chain with a few counts. Its antigen is undetermined. Trimming cost V 7 bases and J 4 bases, with 7 bases left between them. This CDR3 has 12 residues. CDR1 LNHDA and CDR2 SQIVND come from the germline V gene (reference sequence). Libraries were made from TCR beta cDNA, and they carried unique molecular identifiers. Between about 0.95 and 11 million T cells gave rise to approximately 520,000 cDNA molecules. TCRdb re-called the PCR reads with MiXCR, one entry per CDR3 protein. The repertoire consists of about 430,000 distinct CDR3 sequences, with approximately 38% occurring once and the leading ten covering less than 10%. The sample comes from a study of post-analysis software for immune sequencing data. Whole-study findings and limits: When patients were compared with controls, about five TRBV segments were more frequent, TRBV5-6, TRBV5-1 and TRBV20-1 among them. Significantly lower normalized Chao1 diversity was found in patients with multiple sclerosis relative to controls.

This receptor was obtained from a girl aged 2 to 10 with multiple sclerosis. The V gene is TRBV19, the J gene TRBJ2-2; D is unclear. The sample consisted of blood. CDR3 protein: CASTMGTGELFF. The CDR3 nucleotides read TGTGCCAGTACTATGGGCACCGGGGAGCTGTTTTTT.